A selection of T cell receptor beta chains follows, all from one sample in a study of blood T cells in healthy people across ages. TCRdb used MiXCR to reprocess the 5' RACE reads, holding one entry per CDR3 protein. In the table there are approximately 1.5 million distinct CDR3 sequences, about 31% of which are singletons. The sample consisted of blood. All receptors derive from a woman aged 30 to 39 in good health. CDR3s leave out the opening cysteine and the closing phenylalanine or tryptophan. D genes are given only for firm matches.

J gene,D gene,V gene,CDR3 protein
TRBJ1-4,.,TRBV6-6,ASSYGGGGINEKLF
TRBJ2-6,TRBD1,TRBV2,ANRQGSGTNVLT
TRBJ2-1,TRBD2,TRBV27,ASSAPTSGRYEQF
TRBJ2-1,TRBD2,TRBV12-3/TRBV12-4,ASSPGASGYSEQF
TRBJ2-1,TRBD2,TRBV20-1,SASNMGLAYNEQF
TRBJ1-4,.,TRBV7-2,ASNSGLGKKLF
TRBJ2-7,.,TRBV7-6,ASTPELTGSYEQY
TRBJ2-5,TRBD2,TRBV7-6,ASSMRLAGGYQETQY
TRBJ1-2,.,TRBV29-1,SAVAGLDGYT
TRBJ2-7,TRBD2,TRBV6-1,ASCISSGVYEQY
TRBJ2-7,TRBD2,TRBV3-1,ASSQDHSGSYEQY
TRBJ2-3,.,TRBV6-5,ASGRSPFTDTQY
TRBJ2-7,.,TRBV20-1,SATRESYEQY
TRBJ2-7,.,TRBV7-9,ASSLGKGFEQY
TRBJ2-7,.,TRBV7-3,ASSLSFGAEQY
TRBJ1-2,.,TRBV25-1,AAGGYRGHT
TRBJ2-7,TRBD1,TRBV5-1,ASSNTGGSGEQY
TRBJ2-7,.,TRBV13,ASSLEGDVREQY
TRBJ1-5,TRBD1,TRBV29-1,SVWDRPGQPQH
TRBJ2-7,.,TRBV7-3,ASSLGSELGEQY
TRBJ2-7,.,TRBV27,ASSPSIGEGSYEQY
.,TRBD2,TRBV27,ASSGGLAGVSEQY
TRBJ2-3,.,TRBV12-3/TRBV12-4,ASSSGLNTDTQY
TRBJ2-3,TRBD2,TRBV6-1,ASSEVWASGSVRDTQY
TRBJ2-7,TRBD2,TRBV11-1,ASSQGLAYSYEQY
TRBJ2-5,TRBD1,TRBV25-1,ASSATGTGQKETQY
TRBJ2-1,.,TRBV18,ASPAPGPRNEQF
TRBJ2-1,TRBD2,TRBV3-1,ASGSGIRHEQF
TRBJ2-3,.,TRBV20-1,SAHRQNRDLTDTQY
TRBJ2-1,TRBD2,TRBV28,ASNHVKRESEF
TRBJ2-6,.,TRBV28,ASSGFISGANVLT
TRBJ2-1,TRBD2,TRBV9,ASSVESAGGVF
TRBJ2-7,.,TRBV6-6,ASSYEPTTTYEQY